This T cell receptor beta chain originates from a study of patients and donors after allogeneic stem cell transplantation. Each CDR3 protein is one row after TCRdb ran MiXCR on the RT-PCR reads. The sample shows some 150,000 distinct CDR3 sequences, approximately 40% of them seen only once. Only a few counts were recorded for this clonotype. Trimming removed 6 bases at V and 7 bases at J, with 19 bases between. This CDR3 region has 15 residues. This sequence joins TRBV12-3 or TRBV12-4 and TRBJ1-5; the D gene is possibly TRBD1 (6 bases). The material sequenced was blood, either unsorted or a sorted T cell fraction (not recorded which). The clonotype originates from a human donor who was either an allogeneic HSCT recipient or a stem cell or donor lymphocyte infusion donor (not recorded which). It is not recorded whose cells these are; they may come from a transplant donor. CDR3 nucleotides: TGTGCCAGCAGACCCCCAGGGGCGGGGCAGCAGCCCCAGCATTTT. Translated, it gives CASRPPGAGQQPQHF.